This T cell receptor (beta chain) appears in the sequencing data of a study of blood T cell repertoires in COVID-19. Whole-study context: Acute and convalescent COVID-19 samples came from the United States, Italy and Spain. Nucleic acid was either cDNA or gDNA, and it came from T cells, B-cell-depleted T cells, or PBMCs.

V dropped 2 bases and J dropped 5 bases, with 15 bases sitting between them. CDR3 length: 14 residues. Germline V gene sequence: CDR1 GTSNPN, CDR2 SVGIG (reference sequence). Original processing notes: By means of reference gene primer amplification, nucleated cell counts were estimated. Method: immunoSEQ multiplex PCR; TCRdb's copy keeps in-frame clones and lacks some. The D gene and trimming were derived from the DNA, and the V and J assignments and clone size from that table. The repertoire holds approximately 250,000 clones, with about 86% as singletons. V gene TRBV30 combines with J gene TRBJ2-5, with TRBD2 as a possible D gene (6 bases). Specimen: peripheral blood. This TCR derives from a man younger than 45 with active or convalescent COVID-19. The CDR3 DNA reads TGTGCCTGGAGTTCGGGGACTGCGACGGAGACCCAGTACTTC. Protein sequence: CAWSSGTATETQYF.